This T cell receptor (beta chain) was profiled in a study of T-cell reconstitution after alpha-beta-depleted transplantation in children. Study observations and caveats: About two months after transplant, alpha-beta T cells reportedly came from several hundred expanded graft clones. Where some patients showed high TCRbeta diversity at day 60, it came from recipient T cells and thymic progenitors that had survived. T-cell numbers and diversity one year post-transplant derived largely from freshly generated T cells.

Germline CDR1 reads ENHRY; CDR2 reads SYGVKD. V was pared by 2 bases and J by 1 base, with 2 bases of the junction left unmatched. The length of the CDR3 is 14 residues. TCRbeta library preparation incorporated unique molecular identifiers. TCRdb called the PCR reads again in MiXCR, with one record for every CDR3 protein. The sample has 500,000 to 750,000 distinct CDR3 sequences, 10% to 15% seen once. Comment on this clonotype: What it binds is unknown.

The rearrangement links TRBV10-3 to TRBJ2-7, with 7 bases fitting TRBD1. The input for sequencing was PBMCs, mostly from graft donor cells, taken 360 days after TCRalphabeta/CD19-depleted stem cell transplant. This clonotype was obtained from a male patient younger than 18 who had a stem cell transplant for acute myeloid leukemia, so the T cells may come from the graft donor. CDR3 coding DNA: TGTGCCATCAGTGAGGACAGGGAGTCCTACGAGCAGTACTTC. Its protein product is CAISEDRESYEQYF.